Below, one T cell receptor beta chain is given with its context. The sample comes from a study of low-dose radiotherapy and immunotherapy resistance in tumors. Looking at the study overall: Cohort 1 got 0.5 Gy per fraction every 2 weeks, 6.5 Gy in total. Cohort 2, a group dosed every two weeks at 1 Gy per fraction, received 13 Gy in total over 26 weeks.

cDNA synthesis used a TRAV/TRBV-specific primer set for both chains. The authors ran about 21 PCR cycles to amplify TCRs with a constant-region primer and V-primer adapter. mRNA isolates were amplified via in vitro transcription. TCRdb redid the calling of the reads with MiXCR, one entry per CDR3 protein. The table shows tens of thousands of distinct CDR3 sequences, with less than 25% occurring only once. Time point defined: after trial treatment. Treatment denoted: LDRT plus nivolumab, ipilimumab, low-dose cyclophosphamide and aspirin (RACIN trial). Nivolumab, ipilimumab, aspirin, low-dose cyclophosphamide and low-dose radiotherapy were all administered to the donors. V was pared by 2 bases and J by 0 bases, with 14 bases between. The CDR3 extends over 18 amino acids. Germline CDR1 and CDR2: SGHVS and FNYEAQ.

V and J are TRBV7-6 and TRBJ2-6; tentatively, D is TRBD1 (7 bases). Sample: PBMCs, taken after low-dose radiotherapy plus immunotherapy. The source is a female donor with ovarian cancer. CDR3 region: CASSLRAGGYSGANVLTF. Written as DNA, the CDR3 is TGTGCCAGCAGCTTAAGGGCAGGGGGGTACTCTGGGGCCAACGTCCTGACTTTC.